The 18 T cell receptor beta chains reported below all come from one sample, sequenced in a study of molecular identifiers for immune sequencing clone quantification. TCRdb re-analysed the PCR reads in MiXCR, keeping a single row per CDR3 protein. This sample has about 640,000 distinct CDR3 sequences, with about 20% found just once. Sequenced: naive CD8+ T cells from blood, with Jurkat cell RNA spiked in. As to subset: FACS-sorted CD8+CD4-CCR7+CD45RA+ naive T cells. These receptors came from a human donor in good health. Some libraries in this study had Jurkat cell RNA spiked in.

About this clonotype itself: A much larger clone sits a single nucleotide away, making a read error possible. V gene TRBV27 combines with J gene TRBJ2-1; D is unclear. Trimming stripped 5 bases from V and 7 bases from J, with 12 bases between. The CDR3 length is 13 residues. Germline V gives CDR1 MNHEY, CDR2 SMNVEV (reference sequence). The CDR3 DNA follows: TGTGCCAGCAGTCCCCGAGCTCAGAATGAGCAGTTCTTC. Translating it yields CASSPRAQNEQFF.

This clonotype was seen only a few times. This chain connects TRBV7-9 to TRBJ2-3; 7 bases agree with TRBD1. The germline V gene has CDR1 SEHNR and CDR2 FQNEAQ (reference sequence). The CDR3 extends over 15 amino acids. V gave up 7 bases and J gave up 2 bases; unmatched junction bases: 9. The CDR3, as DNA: TGTGCCAGCAACAAACAGGGGACCAACACAGATACGCAGTATTTT. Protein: CASNKQGTNTDTQYF.

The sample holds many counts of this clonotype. This chain's CDR3 is CASSYGINQPQHF. The CDR3 DNA reads TGTGCCAGCAGTTATGGGATTAATCAGCCCCAGCATTTT. J is TRBJ1-5 and V is TRBV27; D is unresolved. Germline V CDR1 and CDR2: MNHEY, SMNVEV (reference sequence). The CDR3 runs 13 residues. Trimming pared 4 bases from V and 4 bases from J, leaving 8 bases between.

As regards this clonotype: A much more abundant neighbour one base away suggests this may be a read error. This CDR3 reads CASSLGQGALIYELFF. The CDR3 coding sequence is TGCGCCAGCAGCTTGGGACAGGGGGCGCTTATCTATGAGCTGTTCTTC. J is TRBJ2-1 and V is TRBV5-1, with 10 bases matching TRBD1. This CDR3 has 16 amino acids. Germline V gene sequence: CDR1 SGHRS, CDR2 YFSETQ. The full variable domain, its missing parts supplied by reference TRBV5-1 and TRBJ2-1, is KAGVTQTPRYLIKTRGQQVTLSCSPISGHRSVSWYQQTPGQGLQFLFEYFSETQRNKGNFPGRFSGRQFSNSRSEMNVSTLELGDSALYLCASSLGQGALIYELFFGPGTRLTVL.

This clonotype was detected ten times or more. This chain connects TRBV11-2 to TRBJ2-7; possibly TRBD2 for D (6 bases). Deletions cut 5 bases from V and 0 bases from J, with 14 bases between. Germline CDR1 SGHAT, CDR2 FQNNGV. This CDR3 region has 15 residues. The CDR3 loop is CASSPGLGSSYEQYF. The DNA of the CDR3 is TGTGCCAGCAGCCCGGGACTCGGTTCCTCCTACGAGCAGTACTTC.

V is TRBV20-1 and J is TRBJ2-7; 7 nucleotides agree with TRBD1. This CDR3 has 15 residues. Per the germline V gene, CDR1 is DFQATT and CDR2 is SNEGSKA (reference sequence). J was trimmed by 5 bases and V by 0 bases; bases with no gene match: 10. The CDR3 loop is CSARDSDRVFNEQYF. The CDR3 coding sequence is TGCAGTGCTAGAGATTCAGACAGGGTATTCAACGAGCAGTACTTC.

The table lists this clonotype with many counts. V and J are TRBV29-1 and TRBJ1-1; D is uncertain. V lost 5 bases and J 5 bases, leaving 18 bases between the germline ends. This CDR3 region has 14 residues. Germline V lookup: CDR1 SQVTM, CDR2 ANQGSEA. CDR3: CSVFGLAGGTEAFF. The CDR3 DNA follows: TGCAGCGTTTTTGGTTTGGCAGGAGGGACTGAAGCTTTCTTT.

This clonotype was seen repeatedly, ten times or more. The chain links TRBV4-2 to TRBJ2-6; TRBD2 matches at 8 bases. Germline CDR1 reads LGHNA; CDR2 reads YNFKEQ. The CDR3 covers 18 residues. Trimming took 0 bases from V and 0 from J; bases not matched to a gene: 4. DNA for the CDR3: TGTGCCAGCAGCCAAGATGCTAGCGGGTTCTCTGGGGCCAACGTCCTGACTTTC. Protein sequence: CASSQDASGFSGANVLTF.

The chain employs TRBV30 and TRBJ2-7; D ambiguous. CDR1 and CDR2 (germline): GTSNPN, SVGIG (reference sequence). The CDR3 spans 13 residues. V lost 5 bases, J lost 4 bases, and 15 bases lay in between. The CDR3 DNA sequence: TGTGCCTGGGACACCGATACTACTTACGAGCAGTACTTC. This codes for CAWDTDTTYEQYF.

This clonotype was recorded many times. CDR3 sequence (DNA): TGTGCCAGCAGCGCTGAGCCGAACACTGAAGCTTTCTTT. Amino acid sequence: CASSAEPNTEAFF. The rearrangement joins TRBV7-8 to TRBJ1-1; D is unresolved. The V gene lost 5 bases and the J gene lost 1 base, with 8 bases spanning the gap. This CDR3 is built from 13 residues. CDR1 and CDR2 from the germline V gene are SGHVS and FQNEAQ.

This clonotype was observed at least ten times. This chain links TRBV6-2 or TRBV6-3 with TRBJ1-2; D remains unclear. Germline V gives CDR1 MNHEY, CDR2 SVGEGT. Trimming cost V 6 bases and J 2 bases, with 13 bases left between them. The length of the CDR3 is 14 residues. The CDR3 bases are TGTGCCAGCAGCCCCTTGATGGGGAACTATGGCTACACCTTC. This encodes CASSPLMGNYGYTF.

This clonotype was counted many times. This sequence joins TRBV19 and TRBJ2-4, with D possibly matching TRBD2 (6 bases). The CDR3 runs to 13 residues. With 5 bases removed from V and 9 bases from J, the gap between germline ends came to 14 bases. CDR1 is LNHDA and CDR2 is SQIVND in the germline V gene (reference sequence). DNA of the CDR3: TGTGCCAGTAGTTTCTCCCAGGGAGGCATTCAGTACTTC. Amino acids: CASSFSQGGIQYF.

The CDR3 bases are TGCGCCAGCATGGGGGCAAGGACCGGGGAGCTGTTTTTT. This gives the protein CASMGARTGELFF. The gene calls are TRBV4-3 and TRBJ2-2; D is perhaps TRBD1 (6 bases). CDR1 is LGHNA, CDR2 YSLEER, per germline. The V end was cut by 7 bases, the J end by 5 bases, with 11 bases between. The CDR3 consists of 13 residues.

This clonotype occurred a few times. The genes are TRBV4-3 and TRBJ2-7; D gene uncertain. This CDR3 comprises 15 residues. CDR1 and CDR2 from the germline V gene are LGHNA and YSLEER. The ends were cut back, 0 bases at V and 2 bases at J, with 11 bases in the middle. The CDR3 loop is CASSQDRLSTYEQYF. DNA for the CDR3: TGCGCCAGCAGCCAAGATCGGCTCAGTACCTACGAGCAGTACTTC.

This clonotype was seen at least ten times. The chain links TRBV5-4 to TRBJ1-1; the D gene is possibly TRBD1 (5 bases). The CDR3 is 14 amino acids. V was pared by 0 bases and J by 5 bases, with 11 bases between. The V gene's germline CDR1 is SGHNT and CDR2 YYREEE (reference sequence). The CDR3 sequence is CASSLGEGRTEAFF. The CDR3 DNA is TGTGCCAGCAGCTTGGGTGAGGGGCGGACTGAAGCTTTCTTT. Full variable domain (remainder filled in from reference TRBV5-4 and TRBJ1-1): ETGVTQSPTHLIKTRGQQVTLRCSSQSGHNTVSWYQQALGQGPQFIFQYYREEENGRGNFPPRFSGLQFPNYSSELNVNALELDDSALYLCASSLGEGRTEAFFGQGTRLTVV.

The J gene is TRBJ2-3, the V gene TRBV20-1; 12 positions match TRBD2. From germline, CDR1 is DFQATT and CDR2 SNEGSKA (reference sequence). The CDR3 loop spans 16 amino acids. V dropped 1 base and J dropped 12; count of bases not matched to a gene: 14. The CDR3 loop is CSARGPLTSGRSDQYF. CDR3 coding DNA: TGCAGTGCTAGAGGTCCCCTTACTAGCGGGAGGTCAGATCAGTATTTT.

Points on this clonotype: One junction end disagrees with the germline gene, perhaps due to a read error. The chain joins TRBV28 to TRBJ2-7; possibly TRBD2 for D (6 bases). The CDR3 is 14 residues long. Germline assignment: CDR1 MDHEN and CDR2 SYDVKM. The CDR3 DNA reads TGCGCCCGGGAGATTAACCTTGCAGACTACGAGCAGTACTTC. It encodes CAREINLADYEQYF.

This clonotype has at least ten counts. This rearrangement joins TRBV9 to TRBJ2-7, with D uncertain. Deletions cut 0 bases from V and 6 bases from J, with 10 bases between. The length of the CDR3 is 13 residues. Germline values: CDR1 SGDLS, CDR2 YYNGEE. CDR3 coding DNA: TGTGCCAGCAGCGTAGATGGGGTTGGCGAGCAGTACTTC. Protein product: CASSVDGVGEQYF.